This T cell receptor (beta chain) was identified during a study of metastatic and nonmetastatic thyroid tumors. This clone was observed a few times. At one end, the junction sequence differs from germline, possibly due to a read error. CDR1 and CDR2 (germline): MNHEY, SVGEGT. The CDR3 runs 16 residues. Before thyroid surgery, none of the patients had received any treatment. TCRdb used MiXCR to call clones anew from the PCR reads. The sample includes tens of thousands of clones, 20% of them seen just once. This chain joins TRBV6-2 or TRBV6-3 and TRBJ2-1; tentatively, D is TRBD2 (5 bases). Sequencing used blood. The sequence was collected from a female donor with papillary thyroid cancer or a benign thyroid nodule (not recorded which). Some clones in this sample may be carry-over from other donors' samples. In DNA form, the CDR3 reads TGTGCCAGCAACCCAGCGGACTTCTACTCCTATAATGAGCAGTTCTTC. It yields the protein CASNPADFYSYNEQFF.